Sequencing of this T cell receptor (beta chain) was carried out in a study of blood T cell repertoires in COVID-19. Study summary: Samples came from the United States, Italy and Spain, spanning acute and convalescent COVID-19. T cells, B-cell-depleted T cells, or PBMCs provided the cDNA or gDNA that served as material.

Here immunoSEQ multiplex PCR was the method, and the copy in TCRdb shows in-frame clones only, minus some. The table has about 210,000 clones, 80% to 90% seen once. Germline V gene lookup returns CDR1 ENHRY and CDR2 SYGVKD. The CDR3 runs to 13 residues. Trimming stripped 4 bases from V and 6 bases from J, with 10 bases between. This receptor was identified in a woman of 80 years or more with acute or convalescent COVID-19. The chain has TRBV10-3 and TRBJ1-5; D call uncertain. The material sequenced was peripheral blood. The CDR3 nucleotides read TGTGCCATCAGTGGTTACACGGGTCAGCCCCAGCATTTT. The encoded protein is CAISGYTGQPQHF.